What follows are 12 T cell receptor beta chains derived from one specimen sequenced in a study of blood T cell repertoires in COVID-19. Assay used: immunoSEQ multiplex PCR; TCRdb lists only in-frame clones, some missing. Of approximately 300,000 clones in the sample, 87% were seen once. The sequenced sample consisted of peripheral blood. The receptors here all came from a man between 18 and 35 years old with active or convalescent COVID-19.

This rearrangement joins TRBV5-6 to TRBJ1-2; D gene ambiguous. V lost 3 bases and J 3 bases, leaving 12 bases between the germline ends. The CDR3 is 14 residues long. Looked up from germline, CDR1 is SGHDT and CDR2 is YYEEEE. The CDR3 loop reads CASSSGSLDYGYTF. The CDR3, as DNA: TGTGCCAGCAGCTCCGGGTCCCTAGACTATGGCTACACCTTC.

The CDR3 nucleotides read TGTGCCAGCAGCTTAGGTCCGGGACAGGTTTTTACTGAAGCTTTCTTT. Translated, it gives CASSLGPGQVFTEAFF. The chain recombines TRBV5-4 with TRBJ1-1; TRBD1 matches at 8 bases. Per germline, CDR1 SGHNT and CDR2 YYREEE (reference sequence). The junction had 11 bases not matched to a gene; V was cut back by 2 bases and J by 5 bases. This CDR3 is 16 amino acids long.

This rearrangement joins TRBV27 to TRBJ1-1; D unresolved. This CDR3 contains 14 residues. The V end was cut by 3 bases, the J end by 1 base, with 9 bases between. CDR1 is MNHEY, CDR2 SMNVEV, per germline (reference sequence). In DNA form, the CDR3 reads TGTGCCAGCAGTTTGCGGTACTCGAACACTGAAGCTTTCTTT. Encoded protein: CASSLRYSNTEAFF.

The CDR3 protein is CASSPESGLAGQPQYF. The CDR3 coding sequence is TGTGCCAGCAGCCCCGAATCGGGACTAGCGGGTCAACCGCAGTATTTT. This chain joins TRBV7-3 and TRBJ2-3; 12 nucleotides line up with TRBD2. This CDR3 spans 16 amino acids. Germline assignment: CDR1 SGHTA and CDR2 FQGTGA. Trimming cost V 5 bases and J 10 bases; bases outside gene matches: 13.

The J gene is TRBJ2-3, the V gene TRBV7-2; 14 bases map to TRBD2. The CDR3 covers 17 residues. V dropped 5 bases and J dropped 5; count of bases not matched to a gene: 9. Per germline, CDR1 SGHTA and CDR2 FQGNSA. The CDR3 nucleotides are TGTGCCAGCAGCCCGAGGACTAGCGGGGGGCCGGAAGATACGCAGTATTTT. It translates to CASSPRTSGGPEDTQYF.

The chain joins TRBV5-4 to TRBJ2-7; TRBD2 matches at 10 bases. This CDR3 has 15 residues. Germline V lookup: CDR1 SGHNT, CDR2 YYREEE (reference sequence). The trim removed 4 bases at V and 2 bases at J, leaving 6 bases unmatched. CDR3 nucleotide sequence: TGTGCCAGCAGCCACCCTAGCGGGGGCACCTACGAGCAGTACTTC. Encoded protein: CASSHPSGGTYEQYF.

This sequence joins TRBV28 and TRBJ1-1; D uncertain. CDR1 and CDR2 (germline): MDHEN, SYDVKM. Trimming removed 7 bases from V and 0 bases from J, with 12 bases in between. CDR3 length: 14 amino acids. This chain's CDR3 is CASTTRPMNTEAFF. Written as DNA, the CDR3 is TGTGCCAGCACGACTCGGCCCATGAACACTGAAGCTTTCTTT.

This clone was seen only a few times. The chain combines TRBV7-9 with TRBJ1-2, with 10 bases fitting TRBD1. The CDR3 covers 14 residues. The V and J ends lost 1 base and 7 bases, in that order; junction bases with no gene match: 3. Germline CDR1 and CDR2: SEHNR and FQNEAQ (reference sequence). In DNA form, the CDR3 reads TGTGCCAGCAGCTTAGATTGGGACAGGGGTGGCTACACCTTC. Translated: CASSLDWDRGGYTF.

CDR3 sequence: CASSLSARNTGELFF. As DNA, the CDR3 is TGTGCCAGCAGTTTATCCGCGAGGAACACCGGGGAGCTGTTTTTT. V usage is TRBV28 and J usage is TRBJ2-2; D not certain. The V end was cut by 1 base, the J end by 1 base, with 7 bases between. This CDR3 spans 15 amino acids. The germline gives CDR1 MDHEN, CDR2 SYDVKM.

This clone was recorded only once. The gene calls are TRBV19 and TRBJ2-1, with 9 bases aligning to TRBD1. Trimming at V came to 3 bases and at J to 2 bases, leaving 5 bases not matched to a gene. CDR1 is LNHDA, CDR2 SQIVND, per germline (reference sequence). The CDR3 extends over 16 amino acids. DNA for the CDR3: TGTGCCAGTAGTATCCGGGACAGGGAGGCCTACAATGAGCAGTTCTTC. It codes for CASSIRDREAYNEQFF.

A single count supports this clone. The V and J genes are TRBV5-1 and TRBJ2-5, with TRBD2 matching over 14 bases. The CDR3 has 16 residues. J was trimmed by 5 bases and V by 4 bases; bases with no gene match: 7. Germline V CDR1 and CDR2: SGHRS, YFSETQ. The CDR3 sequence is CASSPGTSGGRETQYF. Here the CDR3 DNA reads TGCGCCAGCAGCCCGGGGACTAGCGGGGGTAGGGAGACCCAGTACTTC. Looking up the rest from reference TRBV5-1 and TRBJ2-5 gives the full variable domain: KAGVTQTPRYLIKTRGQQVTLSCSPISGHRSVSWYQQTPGQGLQFLFEYFSETQRNKGNFPGRFSGRQFSNSRSEMNVSTLELGDSALYLCASSPGTSGGRETQYFGPGTRLLVL.

This chain joins TRBV7-2 and TRBJ1-1; perhaps TRBD1 as D (5 bases). CDR1 and CDR2 (germline): SGHTA, FQGNSA. This CDR3 spans 15 amino acids. Trimming shortened V by 7 bases and J by 1 base, and 16 bases separated the two germline ends. The CDR3 DNA is TGTGCCAGCACTTACGTGGGGGGTTGGAACACTGAAGCTTTCTTT. Translating gives CASTYVGGWNTEAFF.